This T cell receptor (beta chain) is drawn from a study of T cell responses to AZD1222 COVID-19 vaccine. Overall study findings and caveats: Rises in breadth and depth of Spike-specific TCRs came after two AZD1222 doses. Clonal diversity was possibly underestimated, and white British individuals and females predominated among donors.

This clone has a single count. The antigen remains undetermined. The CDR3 contains 16 residues. Germline loops: CDR1 KGHDR, CDR2 SFDVKD. Trimming cost V 5 bases and J 11 bases, with 24 bases left between them. The data were produced by immunoSEQ multiplex PCR, yet TCRdb's version contains in-frame clones alone and is incomplete. The profile shows about 100,000 clones, about 87% of them singletons. The input for sequencing was peripheral blood, taken on day 0 of AZD1222 vaccination. This TCR came from an adult in good health. The rearrangement joins TRBV24-1 to TRBJ1-5; maybe TRBD1 (5 bases). CDR3 coding DNA: TGTGCCACCAGTGGCCCTCGTTGGGGCGGCACGTTGGCCCAGCATTTT. Translation gives CATSGPRWGGTLAQHF.